This T cell receptor (beta chain) was captured by sequencing in a study of cytomegalovirus exposure and HLA in healthy donors. As for the study in general: Most genotyped donors, 65% to 85% of 398, had Caucasian-associated genetic ancestry. Findings of the study overall: Some public TCRs appeared in many individuals, while most sequences were rare.

The CDR3 length is 18 residues. In germline, CDR1 is MGHRA, CDR2 YSYEKL. V was cut by 7 bases and J by 2 bases, with 26 bases left in between. This clone was found a few times. Its antigen is unidentified. PCR was performed using 60 Vbeta and 13 Jbeta primers. The protocol was immunoSEQ multiplex PCR, while the TCRdb copy is restricted to in-frame clones and leaves out a portion. The data hold 160,000 or so clones, with roughly four fifths observed a single time. The receptor was isolated from a woman between 40 and 50 years old in good health and CMV-seronegative. The rearrangement links TRBV4-1 to TRBJ1-1; D is possibly TRBD1 (5 bases). Sequencing was done on a sample of PBMCs. The CDR3 reads CASNDNYRSTGVNTEAFF. The CDR3 DNA reads as TGCGCCAGCAATGACAATTACAGGTCCACTGGGGTAAACACTGAAGCTTTCTTT.